The 18 T cell receptor beta chains reported below all come from one sample, sequenced in a study of T cells after somatic rescue of genetic block. Profiling relied on immunoSEQ multiplex PCR, and the TCRdb table lists in-frame clones only, not all of them. The sample comprises 85,000 to 90,000 clones, approximately 90% of which are singletons, and 1.6% rests with the top ten. Material for sequencing was peripheral blood mononuclear cells (PBMCs). The receptors come from a woman aged 18-35 years.

The chain has TRBV4-1 and TRBJ1-2; 9 bases agree with TRBD1. The CDR3 has 15 amino acids. Germline CDR1 and CDR2: MGHRA and YSYEKL. The trim removed 1 base at V and 8 bases at J, leaving 8 bases unmatched. The CDR3 sequence: CASSQGGGQGRGYTF. CDR3 sequence (DNA): TGCGCCAGCAGCCAAGGAGGGGGACAGGGAAGGGGCTACACCTTC.

V usage is TRBV21-1 and J usage is TRBJ2-3; TRBD1, the table's D call, was not compared with the DNA. TRBV21-1 is a pseudogene segment. The CDR3 covers 16 residues. CDR3 DNA: TGTGCCAGCAGCAACTGGGACAGGGTTCGGCAAGATACGCAGTATTTT. This codes for CASSNWDRVRQDTQYF.

CDR3 bases: TGTGCCAGCAGTCTCGCCCCCCCCGGGAGCCAATGGGGTCAGACCTACGAGCAGTACTTC. Amino acids: CASSLAPPGSQWGQTYEQYF. The chain is built from TRBV28 and TRBJ2-7; weak D call: TRBD2 (6 bases). The germline gives CDR1 MDHEN, CDR2 SYDVKM. Trimming took off 5 bases at V and 2 bases at J, with 31 bases between the two ends. This CDR3 comprises 20 residues.

This clone has only one observation. The rearrangement joins TRBV11-2 to TRBJ2-7; D is unclear. The germline V gene encodes CDR1 SGHAT and CDR2 FQNNGV. The CDR3 contains 13 residues. Deletions cut 3 bases from V and 10 bases from J, with 16 bases between. The DNA for the CDR3 is TGTGCCAGCAGCTTGGGCAGGACCCTGGAACAGTACTTC. As protein: CASSLGRTLEQYF.

This clone has just one count. V and J are TRBV4-1 and TRBJ2-5; 8 bases line up with TRBD2. The CDR3 is made up of 15 amino acids. The V segment lost 0 bases and the J segment 3 bases; nucleotides outside the gene matches: 3. Germline CDR1 MGHRA, CDR2 YSYEKL. The CDR3 protein is CASSQEAAGEETQYF. The CDR3 coding sequence is TGCGCCAGCAGCCAAGAGGCAGCGGGGGAAGAGACCCAGTACTTC.

This clone has just a few counts. The chain has TRBV5-1 and TRBJ2-7; 9 bases are shared with TRBD2. Unmatched junction bases numbered 7, after V lost 2 bases and J lost 4 bases. CDR3 length: 15 residues. Per the germline V gene, CDR1 is SGHRS and CDR2 is YFSETQ. The DNA of the CDR3 is TGCGCCAGCAGCTTTAGCGGGAGCGGGACGTACGAGCAGTACTTC. Encoded protein: CASSFSGSGTYEQYF.

CDR3 coding DNA: TGTGCCAGCAGTCCCGACAGGCGAAGCAATCAGCCCCAGCATTTT. Translating gives CASSPDRRSNQPQHF. J is TRBJ1-5 and V is TRBV2; the D gene is possibly TRBD1 (6 bases). The CDR3 has 15 residues. The germline V gene has CDR1 SNHLY and CDR2 FYNNEI. The V end lost 5 bases, the J end lost 1 base, and 12 bases lay between the germline ends.

The V gene is TRBV10-3, the J gene TRBJ2-1, with D maybe TRBD2 (6 bases). The CDR3 runs to 14 residues. V dropped 0 bases and J dropped 6 bases, with 9 bases sitting between them. The germline V gene has CDR1 ENHRY and CDR2 SYGVKD. The DNA for the CDR3 is TGTGCCATCAGTGAGTCGGGACTGGGCAATGAGCAGTTCTTC. The encoded protein is CAISESGLGNEQFF.

In its sample, this clone was seen once. This chain links TRBV4-3 with TRBJ2-2; D not resolved. The V gene lost 7 bases and the J gene lost 4 bases, with 10 bases spanning the gap. The CDR3 is made up of 13 amino acids. In germline, CDR1 is LGHNA, CDR2 YSLEER. Here the CDR3 reads CASTPDSTGELFF. CDR3 bases: TGCGCCAGCACCCCTGATTCCACCGGGGAGCTGTTTTTT.

The V and J genes are TRBV15 and TRBJ2-7; D not resolved. Trimming stripped 1 base from V and 0 bases from J, with 4 bases between. There are 13 residues in the CDR3. CDR1 LNHNV and CDR2 YYDKDF come from the germline V gene (reference sequence). The DNA of the CDR3 is TGTGCCACCAGCAGAGGTAACTCCTACGAGCAGTACTTC. It translates to CATSRGNSYEQYF.

The V and J genes are TRBV30 and TRBJ1-4; 7 bases are a match to TRBD1. V lost 3 bases, J lost 1 base, and 8 bases stayed unmatched. This CDR3 spans 16 amino acids. Germline CDR1 and CDR2: GTSNPN and SVGIG (reference sequence). In DNA form, the CDR3 reads TGTGCCTGGAGGACAGGGAGGTTAAGAACTAATGAAAAACTGTTTTTT. This sequence encodes CAWRTGRLRTNEKLFF.

V usage is TRBV5-1 and J usage is TRBJ2-1; possible D gene TRBD2, 6 bases. Trimming took off 7 bases at V and 1 base at J, with 12 bases between the two ends. The CDR3 has 14 residues. Germline CDR1 SGHRS, CDR2 YFSETQ. CDR3 coding DNA: TGCGCCAGCTCCACTAGCAGATCCTACAATGAGCAGTTCTTC. It specifies CASSTSRSYNEQFF.

The chain joins TRBV27 to TRBJ2-7; D is ambiguous. The germline CDR1 and CDR2 sequences are MNHEY and SMNVEV (reference sequence). Trimming shortened V by 5 bases and J by 3 bases, and 5 bases separated the two germline ends. The CDR3 contains 11 residues. CDR3 in amino acids: CASSTGYEQYF. The DNA of the CDR3 is TGTGCCAGCAGTACCGGCTACGAGCAGTACTTC.

The V call is TRBV2, the J call TRBJ2-7, with D unclear. Per the germline V gene, CDR1 is SNHLY and CDR2 is FYNNEI. The CDR3 sequence is 13 residues long. Deletions cut 5 bases from V and 3 bases from J, with 11 bases between. The CDR3 nucleotides read TGTGCCAGCAGTTATCCGGGCAGCTACGAGCAGTACTTC. This sequence encodes CASSYPGSYEQYF.

The rearrangement uses TRBV19 and TRBJ2-3, with 16 bases lining up with TRBD2. Germline V gene lookup returns CDR1 LNHDA and CDR2 SQIVND (reference sequence). J lost 4 bases, V lost 3 bases, and 7 bases had no gene match. This CDR3 comprises 18 residues. CDR3 in amino acids: CASSIPGLAGGPSDTQYF. DNA for the CDR3: TGTGCCAGTAGTATTCCGGGACTAGCGGGAGGGCCGTCAGATACGCAGTATTTT. The full variable domain, rest sourced from reference TRBV19 and TRBJ2-3, is DGGITQSPKYLFRKEGQNVTLSCEQNLNHDAMYWYRQDPGQGLRLIYYSQIVNDFQKGDIAEGYSVSREKKESFPLTVTSAQKNPTAFYLCASSIPGLAGGPSDTQYFGPGTRLTVL.

The chain is built from TRBV27 and TRBJ1-5; a weak D match, TRBD1 (5 bases). The V gene's germline CDR1 is MNHEY and CDR2 SMNVEV (reference sequence). The V and J ends lost 6 bases and 5 bases respectively, with 17 bases between them. This CDR3 is built from 15 residues. CDR3 protein: CASSRRGTTDQPQHF. As DNA, the CDR3 is TGTGCCAGCAGCCGTCGGGGGACGACGGATCAGCCCCAGCATTTT.

This clone was seen more than once but under ten times. The chain combines TRBV2 with TRBJ1-5; possible D gene TRBD1, 5 bases. The germline CDR1 and CDR2 sequences are SNHLY and FYNNEI. CDR3 length: 15 amino acids. CDR3 DNA: TGTGCATCCCAAAGAAGGGGCTATAGCAATCAGCCCCAGCATTTT. Its translation: CASQRRGYSNQPQHF. Combining the CDR3 with reference TRBV2 and TRBJ1-5 gives the whole variable domain EPEVTQTPSHQVTQMGQEVILRCVPISNHLYFYWYRQILGQKVEFLVSFYNNEISEKSEIFDDQFSVERPDGSNFTLKIRSTKLEDSAMYFCASQRRGYSNQPQHFGDGTRLSIL.

The chain employs TRBV15 and TRBJ2-1, with TRBD2 as a possible D gene (6 bases). Per the germline V gene, CDR1 is LNHNV and CDR2 is YYDKDF (reference sequence). The CDR3 length is 15 residues. Trimming removed 3 bases at V and 1 base at J, with 10 bases between. The CDR3 region has the DNA TGTGCCACCAGCAGGGGAGGCGAGTCCTACAATGAGCAGTTCTTC. It encodes CATSRGGESYNEQFF.